This T cell receptor (beta chain) was retrieved from a study of blood T cell repertoires in COVID-19. Study background: Some COVID-19 samples were acute and others convalescent; all came from the United States, Italy and Spain. In each case, the material was cDNA or gDNA derived from T cells, B-cell-depleted T cells, or PBMCs.

TCRdb keeps only in-frame clones here, not all; method: immunoSEQ multiplex PCR. The sample shows 250,000 to 350,000 clones, 85% to 90% of them seen only once. The CDR3 consists of 14 residues. Trimming took off 9 bases at V and 6 bases at J, with 17 bases between the two ends. From germline, CDR1 is KGHDR and CDR2 SFDVKD. In Seattle, patients joined the study during active infection and were tracked longitudinally. This receptor was identified in a woman aged 45 to 65 with COVID-19, enrolled during active disease. J is TRBJ1-5 and V is TRBV24-1; a weak D match, TRBD1 (5 bases). The material sequenced was peripheral blood. CDR3 in amino acids: CATQGSGDFQPQHF. DNA for the CDR3: TGTGCCACCCAGGGTAGTGGTGATTTTCAGCCCCAGCATTTT.